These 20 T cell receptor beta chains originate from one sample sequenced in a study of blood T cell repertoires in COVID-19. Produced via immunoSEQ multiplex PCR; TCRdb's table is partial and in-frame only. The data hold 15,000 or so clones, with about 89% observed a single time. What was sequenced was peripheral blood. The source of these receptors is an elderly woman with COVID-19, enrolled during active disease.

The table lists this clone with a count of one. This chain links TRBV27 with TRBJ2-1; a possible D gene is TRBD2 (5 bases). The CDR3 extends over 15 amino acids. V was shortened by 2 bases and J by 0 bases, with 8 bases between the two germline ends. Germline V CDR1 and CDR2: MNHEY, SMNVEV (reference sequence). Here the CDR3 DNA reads TGTGCCAGCAGTTTAGCGGGCGTCTCCTACAATGAGCAGTTCTTC. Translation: CASSLAGVSYNEQFF.

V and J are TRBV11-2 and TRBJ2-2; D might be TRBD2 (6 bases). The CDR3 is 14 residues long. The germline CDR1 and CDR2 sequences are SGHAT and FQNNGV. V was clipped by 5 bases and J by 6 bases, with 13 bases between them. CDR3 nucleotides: TGTGCCAGCAGCCGGGACTCCCTCGCCGGGGAGCTGTTTTTT. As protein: CASSRDSLAGELFF.

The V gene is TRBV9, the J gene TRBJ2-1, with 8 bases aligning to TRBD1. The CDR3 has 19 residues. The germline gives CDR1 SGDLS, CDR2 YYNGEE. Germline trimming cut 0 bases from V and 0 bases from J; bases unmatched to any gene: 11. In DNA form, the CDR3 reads TGTGCCAGCAGCGTAGAGGTCCCGGGACAGGAAAGCTCCTACAATGAGCAGTTCTTC. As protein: CASSVEVPGQESSYNEQFF.

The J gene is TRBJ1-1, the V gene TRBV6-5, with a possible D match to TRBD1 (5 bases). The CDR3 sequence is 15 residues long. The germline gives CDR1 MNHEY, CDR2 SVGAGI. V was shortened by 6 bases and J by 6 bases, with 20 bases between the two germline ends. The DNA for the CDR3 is TGTGCCAGCAGGACCGGCGGCAGGGTAGCCCCTGAAGCTTTCTTT. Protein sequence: CASRTGGRVAPEAFF.

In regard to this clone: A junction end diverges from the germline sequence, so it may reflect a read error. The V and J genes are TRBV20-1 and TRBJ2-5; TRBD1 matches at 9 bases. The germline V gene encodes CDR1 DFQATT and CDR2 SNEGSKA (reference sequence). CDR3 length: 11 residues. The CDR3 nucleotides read TGCAGTGCCTACCGGACAGGGGTGTCTCACTTC. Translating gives CSAYRTGVSHF.

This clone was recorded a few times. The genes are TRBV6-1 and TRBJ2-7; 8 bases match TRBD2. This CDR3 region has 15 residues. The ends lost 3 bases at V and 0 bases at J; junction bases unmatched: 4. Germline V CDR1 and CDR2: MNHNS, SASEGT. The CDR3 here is CASSETGLGSYEQYF. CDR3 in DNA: TGTGCCAGCAGTGAGACGGGACTAGGCTCCTACGAGCAGTACTTC.

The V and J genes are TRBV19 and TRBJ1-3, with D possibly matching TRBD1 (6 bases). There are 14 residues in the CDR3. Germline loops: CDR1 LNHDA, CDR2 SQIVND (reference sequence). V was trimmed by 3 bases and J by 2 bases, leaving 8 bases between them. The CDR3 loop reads CASSIGGPGNTIYF. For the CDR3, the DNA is TGTGCCAGTAGTATCGGGGGGCCTGGAAACACCATATATTTT.

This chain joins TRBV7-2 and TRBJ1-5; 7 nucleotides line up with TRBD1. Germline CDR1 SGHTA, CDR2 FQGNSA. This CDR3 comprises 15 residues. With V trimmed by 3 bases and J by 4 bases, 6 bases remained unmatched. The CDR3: CASSFFSGGNQPQHF. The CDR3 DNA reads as TGTGCCAGCAGCTTCTTCTCAGGGGGGAATCAGCCCCAGCATTTT. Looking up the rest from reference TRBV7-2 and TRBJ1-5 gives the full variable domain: GAGVSQSPSNKVTEKGKDVELRCDPISGHTALYWYRQSLGQGLEFLIYFQGNSAPDKSGLPSDRFSAERTGGSVSTLTIQRTQQEDSAVYLCASSFFSGGNQPQHFGDGTRLSIL.

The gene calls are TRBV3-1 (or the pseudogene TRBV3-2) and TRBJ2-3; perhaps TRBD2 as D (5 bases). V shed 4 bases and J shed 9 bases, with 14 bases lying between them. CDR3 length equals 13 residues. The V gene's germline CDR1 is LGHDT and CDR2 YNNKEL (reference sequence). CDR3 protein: CASSLGEKATQYF. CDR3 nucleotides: TGTGCCAGCAGCCTCGGGGAAAAAGCCACGCAGTATTTT.

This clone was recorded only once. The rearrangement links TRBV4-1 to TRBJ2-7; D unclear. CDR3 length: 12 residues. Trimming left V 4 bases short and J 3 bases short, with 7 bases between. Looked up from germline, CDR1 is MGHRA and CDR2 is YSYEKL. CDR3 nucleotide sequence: TGCGCCAGCAGCCCGACTGGCTACGAGCAGTACTTC. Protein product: CASSPTGYEQYF.

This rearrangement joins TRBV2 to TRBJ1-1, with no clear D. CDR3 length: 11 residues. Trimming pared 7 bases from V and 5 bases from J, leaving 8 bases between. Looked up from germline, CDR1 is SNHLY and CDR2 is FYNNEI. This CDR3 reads CASNPGTEAFF. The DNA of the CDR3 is TGTGCCAGCAACCCGGGTACTGAAGCTTTCTTT.

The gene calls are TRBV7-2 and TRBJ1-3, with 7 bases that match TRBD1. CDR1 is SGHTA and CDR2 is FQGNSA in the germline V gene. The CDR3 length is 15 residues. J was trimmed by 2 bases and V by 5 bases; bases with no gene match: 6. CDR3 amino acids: CASSVRQGAGNTIYF. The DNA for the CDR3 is TGTGCCAGCAGCGTGAGACAGGGTGCTGGAAACACCATATATTTT.

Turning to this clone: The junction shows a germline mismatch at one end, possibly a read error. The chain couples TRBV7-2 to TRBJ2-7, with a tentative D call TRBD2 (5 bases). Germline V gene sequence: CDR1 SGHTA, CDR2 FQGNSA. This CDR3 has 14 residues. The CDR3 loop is CASSVAPSSYEQYF. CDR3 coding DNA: TGTGCCAGCAGCGTAGCGCCTAGCTCCTACGAGCAGTACTTC.

The DNA of the CDR3 is TGTGCCAGCAGCCAATCCACAGGAGGGGATCAGCCCCAGCATTTT. As protein: CASSQSTGGDQPQHF. The gene calls are TRBV3-1 (or the pseudogene TRBV3-2) and TRBJ1-5, with D perhaps TRBD1 (5 bases). Trimming left V 2 bases short and J 5 bases short, with 13 bases between. Germline V gene data show CDR1 as LGHDT and CDR2 as YNNKEL (reference sequence). The CDR3 is 15 amino acids.

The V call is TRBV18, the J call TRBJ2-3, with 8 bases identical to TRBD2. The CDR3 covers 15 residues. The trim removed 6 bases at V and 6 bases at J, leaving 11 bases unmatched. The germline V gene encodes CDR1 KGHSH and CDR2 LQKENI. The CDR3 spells CASSPTSGYSDTQYF. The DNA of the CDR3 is TGTGCCAGCTCCCCTACTAGCGGTTATTCGGATACGCAGTATTTT.

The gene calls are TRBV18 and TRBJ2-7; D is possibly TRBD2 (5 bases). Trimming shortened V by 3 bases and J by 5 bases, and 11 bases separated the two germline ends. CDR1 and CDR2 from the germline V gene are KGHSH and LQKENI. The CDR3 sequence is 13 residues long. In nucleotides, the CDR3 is TGTGCCAGCTCACCCCCGGGGATACACGAGCAGTACTTC. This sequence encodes CASSPPGIHEQYF.

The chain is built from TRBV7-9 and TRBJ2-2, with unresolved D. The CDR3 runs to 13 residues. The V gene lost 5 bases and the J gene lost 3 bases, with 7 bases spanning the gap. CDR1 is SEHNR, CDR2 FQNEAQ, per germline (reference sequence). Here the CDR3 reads CASSGTDTGELFF. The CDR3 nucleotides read TGTGCCAGCAGCGGAACAGACACCGGGGAGCTGTTTTTT. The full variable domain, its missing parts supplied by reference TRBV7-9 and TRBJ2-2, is DTGVSQNPRHKITKRGQNVTFRCDPISEHNRLYWYRQTLGQGPEFLTYFQNEAQLEKSRLLSDRFSAERPKGSFSTLEIQRTEQGDSAMYLCASSGTDTGELFFGEGSRLTVL.

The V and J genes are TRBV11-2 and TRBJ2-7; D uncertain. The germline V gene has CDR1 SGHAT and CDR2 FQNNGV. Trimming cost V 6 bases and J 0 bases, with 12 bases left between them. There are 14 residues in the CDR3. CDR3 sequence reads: CASSPILSSYEQYF. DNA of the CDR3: TGTGCCAGCAGTCCTATTCTGAGCTCCTACGAGCAGTACTTC.

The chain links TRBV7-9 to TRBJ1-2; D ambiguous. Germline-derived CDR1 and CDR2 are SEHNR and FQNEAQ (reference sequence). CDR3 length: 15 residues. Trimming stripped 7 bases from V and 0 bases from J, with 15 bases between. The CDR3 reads CASTSGGGANYGYTF. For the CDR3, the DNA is TGTGCCAGCACTTCGGGAGGTGGGGCTAACTATGGCTACACCTTC.

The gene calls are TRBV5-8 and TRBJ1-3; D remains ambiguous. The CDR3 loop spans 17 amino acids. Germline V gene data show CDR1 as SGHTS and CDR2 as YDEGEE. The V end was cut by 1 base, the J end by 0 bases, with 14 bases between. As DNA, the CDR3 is TGTGCCAGCAGCTTGAAGCCCTACTTTACCTCTGGAAACACCATATATTTT. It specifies CASSLKPYFTSGNTIYF.